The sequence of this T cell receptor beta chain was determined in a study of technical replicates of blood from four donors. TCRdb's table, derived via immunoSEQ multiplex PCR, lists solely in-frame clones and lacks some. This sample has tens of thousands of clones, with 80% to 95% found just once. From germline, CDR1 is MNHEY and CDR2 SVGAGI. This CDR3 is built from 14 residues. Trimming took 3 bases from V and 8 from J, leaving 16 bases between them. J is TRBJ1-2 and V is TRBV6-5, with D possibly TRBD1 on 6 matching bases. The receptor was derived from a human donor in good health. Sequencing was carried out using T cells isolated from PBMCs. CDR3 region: CASSYGSGVGGYTF. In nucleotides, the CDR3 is TGTGCCAGCAGTTATGGATCAGGGGTCGGCGGCTACACCTTC.